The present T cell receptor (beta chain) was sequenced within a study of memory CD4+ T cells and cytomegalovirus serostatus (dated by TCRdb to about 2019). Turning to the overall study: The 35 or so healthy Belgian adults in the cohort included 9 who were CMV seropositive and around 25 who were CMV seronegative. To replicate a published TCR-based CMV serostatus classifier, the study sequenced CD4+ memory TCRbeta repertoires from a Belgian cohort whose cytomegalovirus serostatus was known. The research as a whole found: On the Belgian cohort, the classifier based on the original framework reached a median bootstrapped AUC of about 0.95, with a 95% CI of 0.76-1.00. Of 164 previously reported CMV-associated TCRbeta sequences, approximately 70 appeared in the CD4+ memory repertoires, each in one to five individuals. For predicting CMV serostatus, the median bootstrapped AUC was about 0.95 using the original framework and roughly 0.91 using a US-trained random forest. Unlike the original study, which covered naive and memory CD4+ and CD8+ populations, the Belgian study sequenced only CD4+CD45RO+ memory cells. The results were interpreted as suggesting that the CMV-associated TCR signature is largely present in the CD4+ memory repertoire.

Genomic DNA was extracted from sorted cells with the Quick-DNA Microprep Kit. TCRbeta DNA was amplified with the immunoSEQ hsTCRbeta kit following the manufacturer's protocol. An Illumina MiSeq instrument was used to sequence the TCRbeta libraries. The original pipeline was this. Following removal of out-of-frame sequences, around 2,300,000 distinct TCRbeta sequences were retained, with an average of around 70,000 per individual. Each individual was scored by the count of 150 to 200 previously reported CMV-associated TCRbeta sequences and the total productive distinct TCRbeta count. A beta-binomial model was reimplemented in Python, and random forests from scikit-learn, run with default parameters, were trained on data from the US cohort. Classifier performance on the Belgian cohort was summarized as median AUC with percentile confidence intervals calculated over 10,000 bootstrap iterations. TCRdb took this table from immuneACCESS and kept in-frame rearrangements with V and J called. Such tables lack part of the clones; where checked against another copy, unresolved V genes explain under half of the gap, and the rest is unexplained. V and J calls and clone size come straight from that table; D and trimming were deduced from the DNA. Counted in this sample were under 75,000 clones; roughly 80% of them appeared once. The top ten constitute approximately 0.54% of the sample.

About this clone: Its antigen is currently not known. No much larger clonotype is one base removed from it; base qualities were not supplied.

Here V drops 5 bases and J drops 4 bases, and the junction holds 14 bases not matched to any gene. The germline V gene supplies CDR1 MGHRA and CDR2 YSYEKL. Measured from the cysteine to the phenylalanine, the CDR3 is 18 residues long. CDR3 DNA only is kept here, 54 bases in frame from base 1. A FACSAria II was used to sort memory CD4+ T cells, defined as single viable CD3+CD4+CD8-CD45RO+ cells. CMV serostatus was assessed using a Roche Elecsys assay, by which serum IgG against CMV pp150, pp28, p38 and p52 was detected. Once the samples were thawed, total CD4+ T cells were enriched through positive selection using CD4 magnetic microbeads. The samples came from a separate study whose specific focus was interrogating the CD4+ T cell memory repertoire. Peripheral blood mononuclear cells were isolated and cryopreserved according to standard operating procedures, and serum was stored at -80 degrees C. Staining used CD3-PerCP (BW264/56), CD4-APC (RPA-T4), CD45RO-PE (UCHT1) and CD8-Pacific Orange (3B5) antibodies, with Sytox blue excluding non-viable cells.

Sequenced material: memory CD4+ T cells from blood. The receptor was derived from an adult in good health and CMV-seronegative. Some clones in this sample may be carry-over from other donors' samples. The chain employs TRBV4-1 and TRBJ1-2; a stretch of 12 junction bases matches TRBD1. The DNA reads TGCGCCAGCAGCAAACGCGATACCGGGACAGGGGGCAGCTATGGCTACACCTTC. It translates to CASSKRDTGTGGSYGYTF.